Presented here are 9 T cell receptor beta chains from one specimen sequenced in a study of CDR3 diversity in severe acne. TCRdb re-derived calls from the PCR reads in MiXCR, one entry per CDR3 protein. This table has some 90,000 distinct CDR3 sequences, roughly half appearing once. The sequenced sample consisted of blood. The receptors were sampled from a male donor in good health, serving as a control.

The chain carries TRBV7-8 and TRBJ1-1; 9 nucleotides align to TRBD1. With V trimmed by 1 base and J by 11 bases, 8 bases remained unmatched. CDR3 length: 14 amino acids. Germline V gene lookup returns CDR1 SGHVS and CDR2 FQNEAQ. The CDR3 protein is CASSLGSGTGRAFF. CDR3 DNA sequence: TGTGCCAGCAGCTTAGGGTCCGGGACAGGGCGGGCTTTCTTT.

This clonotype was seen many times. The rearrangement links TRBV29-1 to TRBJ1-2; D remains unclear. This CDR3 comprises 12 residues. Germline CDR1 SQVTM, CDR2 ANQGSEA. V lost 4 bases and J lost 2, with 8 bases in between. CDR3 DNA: TGCAGCGTTGCCGGGCCCAACTATGGCTACACCTTC. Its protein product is CSVAGPNYGYTF.

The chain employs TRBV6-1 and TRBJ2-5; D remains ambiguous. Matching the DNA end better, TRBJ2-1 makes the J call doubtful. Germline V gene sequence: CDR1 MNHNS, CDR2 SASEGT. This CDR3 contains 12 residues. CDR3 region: CASSYMPQEQFF. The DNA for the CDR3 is TGTGCCAGCAGTTACATGCCTCAGGAGCAGTTCTTC.

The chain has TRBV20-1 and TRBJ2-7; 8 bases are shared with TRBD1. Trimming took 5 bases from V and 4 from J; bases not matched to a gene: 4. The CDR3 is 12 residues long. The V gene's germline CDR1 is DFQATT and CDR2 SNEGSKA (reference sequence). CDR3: CSAGQGAYEQYF. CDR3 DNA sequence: TGCAGTGCTGGGCAGGGGGCTTACGAGCAGTACTTC.

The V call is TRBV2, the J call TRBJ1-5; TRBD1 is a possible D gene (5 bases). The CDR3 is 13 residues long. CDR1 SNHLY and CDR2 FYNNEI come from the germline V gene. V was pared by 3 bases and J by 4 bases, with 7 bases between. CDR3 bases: TGTGCCAGCAGTGATTGGGGGAATCAGCCCCAGCATTTT. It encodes CASSDWGNQPQHF. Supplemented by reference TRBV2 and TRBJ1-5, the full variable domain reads EPEVTQTPSHQVTQMGQEVILRCVPISNHLYFYWYRQILGQKVEFLVSFYNNEISEKSEIFDDQFSVERPDGSNFTLKIRSTKLEDSAMYFCASSDWGNQPQHFGDGTRLSIL.

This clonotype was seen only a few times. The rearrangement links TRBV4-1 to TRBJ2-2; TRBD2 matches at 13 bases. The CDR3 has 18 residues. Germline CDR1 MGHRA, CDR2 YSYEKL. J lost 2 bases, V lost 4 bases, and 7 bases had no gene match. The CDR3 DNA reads TGCGCCAGCAGCCTGACCACTAGCGGGGGGGTTAACACCGGGGAGCTGTTTTTT. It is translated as CASSLTTSGGVNTGELFF.

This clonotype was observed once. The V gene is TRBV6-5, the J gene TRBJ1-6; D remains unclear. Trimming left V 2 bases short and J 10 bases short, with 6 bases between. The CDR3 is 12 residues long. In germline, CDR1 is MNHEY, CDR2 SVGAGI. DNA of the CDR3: TGTGCCAGCAGTTACGGGCAGTCACCCCTCCACTTT. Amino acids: CASSYGQSPLHF.

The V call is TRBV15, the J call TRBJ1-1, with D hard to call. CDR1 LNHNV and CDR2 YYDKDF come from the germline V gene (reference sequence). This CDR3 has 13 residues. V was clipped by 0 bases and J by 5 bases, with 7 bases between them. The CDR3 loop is CATSRDPVTEAFF. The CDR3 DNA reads TGTGCCACCAGCAGAGATCCAGTGACTGAAGCTTTCTTT.

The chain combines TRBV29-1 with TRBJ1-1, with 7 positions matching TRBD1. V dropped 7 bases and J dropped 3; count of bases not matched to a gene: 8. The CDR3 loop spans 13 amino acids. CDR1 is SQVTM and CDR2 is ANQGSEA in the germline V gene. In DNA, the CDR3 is TGCAGCGGGCAGGGGGTTTTGGACACTGAAGCTTTCTTT. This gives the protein CSGQGVLDTEAFF.